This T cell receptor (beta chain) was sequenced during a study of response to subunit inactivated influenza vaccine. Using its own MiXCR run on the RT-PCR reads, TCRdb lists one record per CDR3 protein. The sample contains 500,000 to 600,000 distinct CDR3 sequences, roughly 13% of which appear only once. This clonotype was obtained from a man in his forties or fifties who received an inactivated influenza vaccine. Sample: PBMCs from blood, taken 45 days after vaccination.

CDR3 region: CASSLGGTRNAREQYF. The CDR3 coding sequence is TGCGCCAGCAGCTTGGGGGGGACTAGGAACGCTCGGGAGCAGTACTTC. The chain employs TRBV5-1 and TRBJ2-7; TRBD2 matches 8 bases. This CDR3 has 16 amino acids. J lost 7 bases, V lost 0 bases, and 12 bases had no gene match. Germline CDR1 SGHRS, CDR2 YFSETQ.